The 9 T cell receptor beta chains below were found in one sample sequenced in a study of shared clonotypes between healthy human individuals. Some clones are missing from TCRdb's copy, which holds only in-frame ones; the method was immunoSEQ multiplex PCR. The table shows over a million clones, with about 96% occurring only once. Material for sequencing was naive CD4+ T cells sorted from blood. Subset denoted: CD45RA+ positively selected. These receptors all come from a young man in good health.

In this sample, this clone turned up once. V usage is TRBV10-1 and J usage is TRBJ2-2; either TRBD1 or TRBD2 may fit D (5 bases each). Germline lookup yields CDR1 WNHNN and CDR2 SYGVQD (reference sequence). V was trimmed by 5 bases and J by 4 bases, leaving 20 bases between them. The CDR3 contains 17 residues. The CDR3 is CASSSASPPGATGELFF. In DNA form, the CDR3 reads TGCGCCAGCAGTTCGGCTTCGCCGCCCGGGGCCACCGGGGAGCTGTTTTTT.

This clone was seen a single time. Other nucleotide sequences in the sample specify the same CDR3. DNA of the CDR3: TGTGCCAGCTCACCAGTGGGAGGGGAGACCCAGTACTTC. Its translation is CASSPVGGETQYF. The V gene is TRBV18, the J gene TRBJ2-5; 7 bases agree with TRBD2. Germline V lookup: CDR1 KGHSH, CDR2 LQKENI. The CDR3 contains 13 residues. Trimming took 2 bases from V and 5 from J; bases not matched to a gene: 2.

The DNA of the CDR3 is TGTGCCAGCAGCCGGTATGGGCTTGAAGCTTTCTTT. Its translation is CASSRYGLEAFF. The chain recombines TRBV7-8 with TRBJ1-1; D unclear. Germline V gives CDR1 SGHVS, CDR2 FQNEAQ. CDR3 size: 12 residues. Trimming stripped 5 bases from V and 7 bases from J, with 11 bases between. Filled out from reference TRBV7-8 and TRBJ1-1, the complete variable domain reads GAGVSQSPRYKVAKRGQDVALRCDPISGHVSLFWYQQALGQGPEFLTYFQNEAQLDKSGLPSDRFFAERPEGSVSTLKIQRTQQEDSAVYLCASSRYGLEAFFGQGTRLTVV.

The chain uses TRBV5-1 and TRBJ2-7; no definite D call. Germline CDR1 and CDR2: SGHRS and YFSETQ. The CDR3 runs to 12 residues. V lost 4 bases, J lost 5 bases, and 10 bases lay in between. CDR3 nucleotides: TGCGCCAGCAGCGCCCCCCCCCACGAGCAGTACTTC. Residues: CASSAPPHEQYF.

This rearrangement joins TRBV2 to TRBJ1-4, with 8 bases fitting TRBD1. The V and J ends lost 5 bases and 8 bases, in that order; junction bases with no gene match: 10. The V gene's germline CDR1 is SNHLY and CDR2 FYNNEI. This CDR3 is 15 amino acids long. The CDR3 loop reads CASSRTGTFGEKLFF. The CDR3 DNA is TGTGCCAGCAGTCGGACAGGGACATTTGGGGAAAAACTGTTTTTT.

This chain connects TRBV6-1 to TRBJ2-1; D ambiguous. The CDR3 covers 13 residues. Looked up from germline, CDR1 is MNHNS and CDR2 is SASEGT. V was shortened by 6 bases and J by 2 bases, with 8 bases between the two germline ends. CDR3 sequence reads: CASRVDTYNEQFF. In nucleotides, the CDR3 is TGTGCCAGCAGGGTAGACACCTACAATGAGCAGTTCTTC.

The chain has TRBV6-5 and TRBJ1-2; possible D gene TRBD1, 6 bases. Trimming took 5 bases from V and 2 from J, leaving 12 bases between them. There are 14 residues in the CDR3. CDR1 MNHEY and CDR2 SVGAGI come from the germline V gene. The CDR3 sequence is CASSARQENYGYTF. In DNA form, the CDR3 reads TGTGCCAGCAGTGCGAGACAGGAGAACTATGGCTACACCTTC.

The chain employs TRBV7-9 and TRBJ2-7, with D perhaps matching TRBD1 (5 bases). CDR1 is SEHNR, CDR2 FQNEAQ, per germline (reference sequence). Trimming took off 2 bases at V and 3 bases at J, with 11 bases between the two ends. There are 14 residues in the CDR3. CDR3 residues: CASSLPHRGYEQYF. Here the CDR3 DNA reads TGTGCCAGCAGCTTACCACATAGGGGCTACGAGCAGTACTTC.

The genes are TRBV4-1 and TRBJ1-2; D remains ambiguous. The CDR3 length is 15 residues. Germline assignment: CDR1 MGHRA and CDR2 YSYEKL. V was cut by 3 bases and J by 4 bases, with 15 bases left in between. The CDR3 sequence: CASSHPGRDAYGYTF. The CDR3 DNA reads TGCGCCAGCAGCCACCCGGGAAGGGATGCCTATGGCTACACCTTC.